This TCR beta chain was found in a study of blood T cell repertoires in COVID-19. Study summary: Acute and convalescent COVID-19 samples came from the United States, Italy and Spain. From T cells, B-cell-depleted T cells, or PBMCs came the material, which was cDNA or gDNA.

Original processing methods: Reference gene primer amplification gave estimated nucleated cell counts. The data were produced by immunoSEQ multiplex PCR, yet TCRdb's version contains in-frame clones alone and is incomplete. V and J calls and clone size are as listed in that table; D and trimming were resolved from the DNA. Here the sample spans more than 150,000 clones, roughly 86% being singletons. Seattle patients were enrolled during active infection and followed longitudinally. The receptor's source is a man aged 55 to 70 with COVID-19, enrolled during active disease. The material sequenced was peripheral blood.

The CDR3 protein is CASSQTLGGGGANYGYTF. In DNA, the CDR3 is TGTGCCAGCAGCCAAACCCTTGGGGGGGGAGGAGCTAACTATGGCTACACCTTC. V and J are TRBV4-2 and TRBJ1-2; maybe TRBD1 (5 bases). From germline, CDR1 is LGHNA and CDR2 YNFKEQ. This CDR3 spans 18 amino acids. The V end was cut by 2 bases, the J end by 0 bases, with 19 bases between.